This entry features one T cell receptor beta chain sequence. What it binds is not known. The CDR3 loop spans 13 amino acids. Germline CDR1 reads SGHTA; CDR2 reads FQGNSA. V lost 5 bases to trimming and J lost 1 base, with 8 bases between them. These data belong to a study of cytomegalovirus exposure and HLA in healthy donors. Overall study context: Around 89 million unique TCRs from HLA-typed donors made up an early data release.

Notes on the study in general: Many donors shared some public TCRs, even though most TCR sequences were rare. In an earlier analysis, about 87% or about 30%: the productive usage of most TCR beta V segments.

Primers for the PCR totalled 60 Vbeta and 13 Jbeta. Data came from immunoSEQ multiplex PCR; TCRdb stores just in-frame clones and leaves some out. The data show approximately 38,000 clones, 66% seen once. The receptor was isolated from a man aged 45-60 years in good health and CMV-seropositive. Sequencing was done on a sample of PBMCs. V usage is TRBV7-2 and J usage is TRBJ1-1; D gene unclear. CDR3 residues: CASSAGGNTEAFF. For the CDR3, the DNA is TGTGCCAGCAGCGCAGGAGGGAACACTGAAGCTTTCTTT.